The rows below give T cell receptor beta chains drawn from one sample of a study of blood T cell repertoires in COVID-19. TCRdb's copy holds only in-frame clones and misses some; the assay was immunoSEQ multiplex PCR. The sample has under 300,000 clones; roughly 80% are singletons. Sequencing was done on a sample of peripheral blood. Receptors originate from a woman aged 45 to 65 who had recovered from COVID-19. Both conserved end residues are part of each CDR3. Each record gives: V gene, D gene, J gene, CDR3 protein. A D gene is named only where the DNA matches it firmly.

V gene: TRBV28; D gene: TRBD2; J gene: TRBJ2-7; CDR3 protein: CAIGASGTLGQYF
V gene: TRBV3-1/TRBV3-2; D gene: -; J gene: TRBJ1-2; CDR3 protein: CASSHGNRDNYGYTF
V gene: TRBV3-1/TRBV3-2; D gene: TRBD2; J gene: TRBJ2-7; CDR3 protein: CASSQDLPVEVAGYEQYF
V gene: TRBV4-3; D gene: TRBD1; J gene: TRBJ2-7; CDR3 protein: CASSQGPGDSSYEQYF
V gene: TRBV10-1; D gene: TRBD1; J gene: TRBJ2-7; CDR3 protein: CASKGQEVEQYF
V gene: TRBV28; D gene: TRBD2; J gene: TRBJ2-2; CDR3 protein: CASSLGGAGGELFF
V gene: TRBV6-4; D gene: -; J gene: TRBJ1-1; CDR3 protein: CARARAGVNTEAFF
V gene: TRBV9; D gene: TRBD2; J gene: TRBJ2-7; CDR3 protein: CASSVASGLGSYEQYF
V gene: TRBV10-2; D gene: -; J gene: TRBJ2-7; CDR3 protein: CASSNQGGGNEQYF
V gene: TRBV5-1; D gene: -; J gene: TRBJ2-3; CDR3 protein: CASSLLGGFPGTDTQYF
V gene: TRBV4-2; D gene: TRBD2; J gene: TRBJ2-1; CDR3 protein: CASSQAAGGLNEQFF
V gene: TRBV4-1; D gene: -; J gene: TRBJ2-5; CDR3 protein: CASSQATAQETQYF
V gene: TRBV3-1/TRBV3-2; D gene: TRBD1; J gene: TRBJ1-1; CDR3 protein: CASSPIPGQIGAFF
V gene: TRBV11-2; D gene: TRBD2; J gene: TRBJ2-3; CDR3 protein: CASSPRLAGDGKTQYF
V gene: TRBV6-1; D gene: -; J gene: TRBJ1-5; CDR3 protein: CASSEVHGVGNQPQHF
V gene: TRBV5-1; D gene: -; J gene: TRBJ1-3; CDR3 protein: CASSLEGGRASSGNTIYF